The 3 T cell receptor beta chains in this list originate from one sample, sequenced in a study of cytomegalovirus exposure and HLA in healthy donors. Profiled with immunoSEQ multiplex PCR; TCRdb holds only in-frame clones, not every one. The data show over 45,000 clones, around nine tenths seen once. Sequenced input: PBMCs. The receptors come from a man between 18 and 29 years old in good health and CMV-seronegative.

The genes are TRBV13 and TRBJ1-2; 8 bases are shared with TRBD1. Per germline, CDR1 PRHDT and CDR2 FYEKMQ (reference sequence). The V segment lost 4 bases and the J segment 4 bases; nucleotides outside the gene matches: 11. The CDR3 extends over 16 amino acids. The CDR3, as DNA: TGTGCCAGCAGCTCTTCATCAGGGGGCGCTGGCTATGGCTACACCTTC. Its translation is CASSSSSGGAGYGYTF.

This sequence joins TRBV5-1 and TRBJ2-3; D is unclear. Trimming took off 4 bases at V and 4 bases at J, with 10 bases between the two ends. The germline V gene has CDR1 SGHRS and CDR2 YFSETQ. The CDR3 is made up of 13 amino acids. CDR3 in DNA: TGCGCCAGCAGCCCGGTAACAGCAGATACGCAGTATTTT. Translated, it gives CASSPVTADTQYF.

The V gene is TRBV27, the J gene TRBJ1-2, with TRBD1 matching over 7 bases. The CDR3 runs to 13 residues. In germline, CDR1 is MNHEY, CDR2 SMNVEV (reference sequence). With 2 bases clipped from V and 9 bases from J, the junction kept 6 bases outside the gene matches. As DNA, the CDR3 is TGTGCCAGCAGTTTAATGCCAGGGGGTAGCTACACCTTC. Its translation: CASSLMPGGSYTF.